These 27 T cell receptor beta chains originate from one sample sequenced in a study of tumor-infiltrating lymphocytes in primary liver carcinoma. Using a constant-region primer together with ProtoScript II reverse transcriptase, TCR beta cDNA was made from around 500 ng of total RNA. Libraries covering TCR beta were generated through three nested multiplex PCR rounds (using a slightly modified ARM-PCR). It was with TRBV1-TRBV30 forward primers and a C-beta reverse primer that the first two PCR rounds were run, at around 11 cycles each. TCRdb re-derived calls from the multiplex PCR reads in MiXCR, one entry per CDR3 protein. The sample shows roughly 200,000 distinct CDR3 sequences, around four fifths of them seen only once. Total RNA and DNA came together from around 20-30 mg of bulk tissue without cell sorting. The material sequenced was tumor tissue from primary liver carcinoma. These receptor sequences come from a man aged 40-50 years with primary liver carcinoma and hepatitis B virus infection.

For this clonotype: At one end the junction does not follow the germline gene, possibly because of a read error. The V gene is TRBV6-5, the J gene TRBJ2-6; a possible D gene is TRBD1 (5 bases). Per the germline V gene, CDR1 is MNHEY and CDR2 is SVGAGI. The CDR3 runs 13 residues. CDR3 loop: CASRYSTVDVLTF. The CDR3 nucleotides are TGTGCCAGCAGGTACTCGACAGTCGACGTCCTGACTTTC.

The table lists this clonotype with a count of one. The junction differs from germline at one of its ends, possibly a read error. The chain is built from TRBV6-5 and TRBJ2-1; 10 nucleotides agree with TRBD2. Germline CDR1 MNHEY, CDR2 SVGAGI. The CDR3 consists of 16 residues. The CDR3, as DNA: TGTGCCAGTAGTTTACGATTAGCGGGAGGTCTTTATGAGCAGTTCTTC. It is translated as CASSLRLAGGLYEQFF.

A few counts support this clonotype. A single base separates this from a much larger clone, so it may be a read error. The J gene is TRBJ1-5, the V gene TRBV28; no clear D gene. The germline V gene encodes CDR1 MDHEN and CDR2 SYDVKM. This CDR3 contains 14 residues. The DNA for the CDR3 is TGTGCCAGCAGTTTATCAGGTATTAATCAGTCCCAGCATTTT. It specifies CASSLSGINQSQHF.

As regards this clonotype: The CDR3 carries no conserved terminal phenylalanine or tryptophan, so it likely arises from a read error. The V and J genes are TRBV29-1 and TRBJ2-6; the D gene is possibly TRBD2 (6 bases). CDR3 size: 15 residues. CDR1 and CDR2 (germline): SQVTM, ANQGSEA. CDR3 sequence: CSFELGGSGANVLTV. The CDR3 nucleotides are TGCAGCTTTGAACTGGGGGGATCTGGGGCCAACGTCCTGACTGTC.

With respect to this clonotype: The junction and the germline gene differ at one end; a read error may be behind it. The chain employs TRBV11-1 and TRBJ2-4, with 7 bases identical to TRBD2. CDR1 is SGHAT, CDR2 FQDESV, per germline (reference sequence). The CDR3 length is 17 residues. CDR3 DNA: TGTACCAGCAGCTTTCCCTGGACTAGTGGGATCAAAAACATTCAGTACTTC. This sequence encodes CTSSFPWTSGIKNIQYF.

This chain uses TRBV7-8 with TRBJ2-3, with D perhaps matching TRBD1 or TRBD2 (7 bases each). This CDR3 contains 16 residues. The germline V gene has CDR1 SGHVS and CDR2 FQNEAQ. V lost 7 bases, J lost 10 bases, and 27 bases lay in between. The CDR3 sequence is CASNSSGGGYSDSQYF. DNA of the CDR3: TGTGCCAGCAACTCATCAGGGGGGGGATATTCGGATTCGCAGTATTTT.

Comments on this clonotype: The germline gene is not matched at one end of the junction; a read error may be the cause. In DNA, the CDR3 is TGTGCCGGCAGTTACCAGACTAGTTTTAATGAGCAATTCTTC. It codes for CAGSYQTSFNEQFF. V usage is TRBV6-5 and J usage is TRBJ2-1, with D possibly TRBD2 on 6 matching bases. Germline loops: CDR1 MNHEY, CDR2 SVGAGI. CDR3 length equals 14 residues.

On this clonotype: A read error is likely, as this CDR3 ends without the conserved phenylalanine or tryptophan. This chain joins TRBV5-5 and TRBJ2-1; D may be TRBD2 (5 bases). Germline CDR1 SGHKS, CDR2 YYEKEE (reference sequence). This CDR3 has 15 amino acids. V was shortened by 4 bases and J by 1 base, with 12 bases between the two germline ends. The CDR3 here is CASSRSGSSYNEQFY. As DNA, the CDR3 is TGTGCCAGCAGCCGAAGCGGTTCTTCCTACAATGAGCAGTTCTAC.

Turning to this clonotype: At one end the junction does not follow the germline gene, possibly because of a read error. The chain couples TRBV11-3 to TRBJ2-2; a weak D match, TRBD2 (5 bases). The germline V gene has CDR1 SGHNT and CDR2 YENEEA. This CDR3 is 14 amino acids long. The CDR3 protein is CASSLKANTGELCF. Written as DNA, the CDR3 is TGTGCCAGCAGCTTAAAGGCGAATACCGGGGAGCTGTGTTTT.

This sequence joins TRBV6-1 and TRBJ2-7; TRBD2 might be the D (7 bases). V was trimmed by 8 bases and J by 12 bases, leaving 20 bases between them. This CDR3 spans 12 amino acids. CDR1 is MNHNS and CDR2 is SASEGT in the germline V gene. Here the CDR3 reads CASGEGVGKRYF. CDR3 nucleotides: TGTGCCAGCGGGGAGGGGGTAGGAAAGCGGTACTTC.

The chain is built from TRBV29-1 and TRBJ1-1; no firm D call. CDR3 size: 13 residues. CDR1 and CDR2 (germline): SQVTM, ANQGSEA. CDR3 in amino acids: CGAQSHKNTEAFF. CDR3 bases: TGCGGCGCTCAGAGTCATAAGAACACTGAAGCTTTCTTT. The whole variable domain, remainder taken from reference TRBV29-1 and TRBJ1-1, is SAVISQKPSRDICQRGTSLTIQCQVDSQVTMMFWYRQQPGQSLTLIATANQGSEATYESGFVIDKFPISRPNLTFSTLTVSNMSPEDSSIYLCGAQSHKNTEAFFGQGTRLTVV.

This clonotype was counted a single time. The chain couples TRBV11-1 to TRBJ2-1, with 7 bases identical to TRBD2. Germline lookup yields CDR1 SGHAT and CDR2 FQDESV (reference sequence). The CDR3 sequence is 13 residues long. The J segment lost 10 bases and the V segment lost 9 bases, leaving 12 bases of the junction unmatched. The DNA for the CDR3 is TGTGCCAGGAGCGCGGGAGAGCCGAAAGAGCAGTTCTTC. It is translated as CARSAGEPKEQFF.

Remarks on this clonotype: Here the CDR3 omits its conserved ending phenylalanine or tryptophan, so a read error is the likely source. CDR3 protein: CSSSLEPSGSWVEQYS. CDR3 nucleotides: TGTTCCAGCAGCTTAGAACCTAGCGGGAGCTGGGTTGAGCAGTACTCC. The chain recombines TRBV11-2 with TRBJ2-7; 10 bases are a match to TRBD2. CDR1 and CDR2 (germline): SGHAT, FQNNGV. The CDR3 totals 16 residues.

About this clonotype itself: A read error may produce the germline difference seen at one junction end. The CDR3, as DNA: TGCAGAGGTACTCAGGGGTCCGGGGTGCTGTTTTTT. Translation gives CRGTQGSGVLFF. V gene TRBV29-1 combines with J gene TRBJ2-2; D is possibly TRBD1 (6 bases). The CDR3 extends over 12 amino acids. Germline V gene sequence: CDR1 SQVTM, CDR2 ANQGSEA.

This rearrangement joins TRBV6-1 to TRBJ1-3, with unresolved D. The CDR3 is 13 amino acids. The germline CDR1 and CDR2 sequences are MNHNS and SASEGT. V was shortened by 10 bases and J by 4 bases, with 14 bases between the two germline ends. In nucleotides, the CDR3 is TGTGCCATCAGACTGTCCGGAGGAAACACCATATATTTT. It is translated as CAIRLSGGNTIYF.

This rearrangement joins TRBV11-2 to TRBJ2-6; 8 nucleotides agree with TRBD1. The CDR3 consists of 21 residues. After removal of 7 bases from V and 0 bases from J, the junction contained 20 bases not matched to a gene. The germline CDR1 and CDR2 sequences are SGHAT and FQNNGV. CDR3 amino acids: CASMMGGDRGISFSGANVLTF. CDR3 nucleotide sequence: TGTGCCAGCATGATGGGGGGAGACAGGGGCATTTCCTTCTCTGGGGCCAACGTCCTGACTTTC.

This clonotype was recorded only once. The CDR3 nucleotides are TGTGCCAGCTGGATGCGGGGGGTCAACGAGCAGTTCTTC. Translating gives CASWMRGVNEQFF. The V call is TRBV28, the J call TRBJ2-1, with TRBD2 matching over 8 bases. The CDR3 contains 13 residues. Germline CDR1 and CDR2: MDHEN and SYDVKM. The V and J ends lost 8 bases and 10 bases, in that order; junction bases with no gene match: 10.

About this clonotype itself: A much larger clone sits a single nucleotide away, making a read error possible. The chain combines TRBV2 with TRBJ1-2; D remains ambiguous. This CDR3 contains 13 residues. Trimming left V 6 bases short and J 10 bases short, with 18 bases between. Germline V gives CDR1 SNHLY, CDR2 FYNNEI. The chain's CDR3 is CASSYLTEGAYTF. The DNA for the CDR3 is TGTGCCAGCAGCTACCTTACCGAAGGTGCCTACACCTTC.

The J gene is TRBJ1-5, the V gene TRBV19, with a tentative D call TRBD1 (6 bases). Germline CDR1 is LNHDA and CDR2 is SQIVND (reference sequence). The germline V and J ends were trimmed by 9 bases and 3 bases, with 12 bases remaining between them. The CDR3 sequence is 13 residues long. The CDR3 region is CASADRVNQPQHF. CDR3 coding DNA: TGTGCCAGCGCGGACAGAGTCAATCAGCCCCAGCATTTT.

This clonotype was seen just once. One end of the junction does not line up with germline, which may come from a read error. The V and J genes are TRBV6-2 or TRBV6-3 and TRBJ1-5; D is ambiguous. CDR3 size: 16 residues. Germline values: CDR1 MNHEY, CDR2 SVGEGT. Here the CDR3 DNA reads TGTGCCAGCAGTCCCCACAAGGGTCTGTGGGATCAGCCCCATCATTTT. Its translation is CASSPHKGLWDQPHHF.

A remark on this clonotype: A junction end diverges from the germline sequence, so it may reflect a read error. The J gene is TRBJ2-2, the V gene TRBV5-6; tentative D call: TRBD1 (6 bases). The germline V gene has CDR1 SGHDT and CDR2 YYEEEE. There are 15 residues in the CDR3. In DNA form, the CDR3 reads TGCGCCAGCAGCTGGGGGCGGACGAACACCTGGGAGCTGTATTTT. Translation gives CASSWGRTNTWELYF.

Concerning this clonotype itself: A much more abundant neighbour one base away suggests this may be a read error. The chain is built from TRBV14 and TRBJ1-6; no clear D. The CDR3 spans 15 residues. Germline-derived CDR1 and CDR2 are SGHDN and FVKESK. CDR3 DNA sequence: TGTGCCGGCAGCCAAGAGTTTCTGGGGAATTCACCCCTCTACTTT. This gives the protein CAGSQEFLGNSPLYF.

Concerning this clonotype: One end of the junction fails to match germline, which may point to a read error. The chain is built from TRBV5-6 and TRBJ2-7, with D perhaps TRBD2 (6 bases). This CDR3 has 16 amino acids. From germline, CDR1 is SGHDT and CDR2 YYEEEE. CDR3 in amino acids: CVSILSGVATTYEQYF. CDR3 in DNA: TGTGTCAGCATCTTGTCGGGGGTAGCTACCACCTACGAGCAGTACTTC.

This clonotype was seen only once. The junction departs from the called germline gene at one end, perhaps through a read error. V usage is TRBV11-1 and J usage is TRBJ2-5; D perhaps matches TRBD2 (5 bases). The germline V gene has CDR1 SGHAT and CDR2 FQDESV (reference sequence). The CDR3 length is 12 residues. CDR3 protein: CASSQLEETQHF. CDR3 nucleotides: TGTGCCAGCAGCCAGCTGGAGGAGACGCAGCACTTC.

The table lists this clonotype with a few counts. The genes are TRBV11-2 and TRBJ2-1, with D maybe TRBD2 (6 bases). Trimming stripped 9 bases from V and 2 bases from J, with 17 bases between. Germline V gives CDR1 SGHAT, CDR2 FQNNGV. The CDR3 is made up of 15 amino acids. Here the CDR3 reads CASGPDGSAYNEQFF. The DNA for the CDR3 is TGTGCCAGTGGCCCCGACGGGAGTGCCTACAATGAGCAGTTCTTC.

Notes on this clonotype: At one end, the junction sequence differs from germline, possibly due to a read error. The CDR3 is CTCNPGLGTDAQYF. In nucleotides, the CDR3 is TGTACCTGCAACCCAGGACTAGGAACAGATGCGCAGTATTTT. The chain couples TRBV6-5 to TRBJ2-3, with TRBD2 identical over 7 bases. The CDR3 contains 14 residues. CDR1 MNHEY and CDR2 SVGAGI come from the germline V gene.

This clonotype occurred a few times. The junction departs from the called germline gene at one end, perhaps through a read error. The V call is TRBV4-2, the J call TRBJ2-1, with 10 positions matching TRBD1. The length of the CDR3 is 16 residues. CDR1 LGHNA and CDR2 YNFKEQ come from the germline V gene. The chain's CDR3 is CASSHAGGQGNNVQFF. CDR3 sequence (DNA): TGTGCTAGCAGCCATGCCGGGGGACAGGGGAACAATGTGCAGTTCTTC.